A selection of T cell receptor beta chains follows, all from one sample in a study of T cell responses to AZD1222 COVID-19 vaccine. Method: immunoSEQ multiplex PCR; TCRdb's copy keeps in-frame clones and lacks some. There are roughly 180,000 clones in the sample; 90% to 95% occur only once, and roughly 9.2% lies in the top ten. Sample: peripheral blood, taken on day 0 of AZD1222 vaccination. These receptors originate from an adult in good health. CDR3s include the opening cysteine and the closing phenylalanine or tryptophan. Each record gives: clone size, J gene, D gene, V gene, CDR3 protein, CDR3 DNA. The D gene is left open where the match is weak. The size of a clone is reported for some rows only, either as once, few or many, or as a class for expanded clones.

. | TRBJ2-5 | TRBD2 | TRBV9 | CASSVTSGGETQYF | TGTGCCAGCAGCGTGACTAGCGGGGGAGAGACCCAGTACTTC
. | TRBJ2-5 | . | TRBV18 | CASSPGLRGETQYF | TGTGCCAGCTCGCCGGGACTTAGGGGGGAGACCCAGTACTTC
. | TRBJ2-2 | . | TRBV6-5 | CASSGQDTGELFF | TGTGCCAGCAGCGGGCAAGATACCGGGGAGCTGTTTTTT
. | TRBJ2-3 | . | TRBV7-3 | CASSPRGAGEGTDTQYF | TGTGCCAGCAGCCCCCGCGGGGCAGGGGAGGGTACAGATACGCAGTATTTT
. | TRBJ1-5 | . | TRBV19 | CASSQDTFNQPQHF | TGTGCCAGTAGTCAGGACACCTTCAATCAGCCCCAGCATTTT
. | TRBJ1-6 | . | TRBV7-8 | CASSYPDGTSLHF | TGTGCCAGCAGCTACCCGGACGGCACATCCCTCCACTTT
. | TRBJ1-2 | . | TRBV6-2/TRBV6-3 | CASSSLGRLVPPYGYTF | TGTGCCAGCAGTTCTTTGGGGCGGTTGGTGCCGCCCTATGGCTACACCTTC
. | TRBJ1-1 | TRBD1 | TRBV28 | CASSSDREAFF | TGTGCCAGCAGTTCCGACAGGGAGGCTTTCTTT
. | TRBJ2-1 | . | TRBV7-8 | CASSLGILRGTFNEQFF | TGTGCCAGCAGCCTGGGGATACTGAGGGGGACTTTCAATGAGCAGTTCTTC
. | TRBJ1-3 | . | TRBV28 | CASSLSDRGSGNTIYF | TGTGCCAGCAGTTTATCTGACCGTGGCTCTGGAAACACCATATATTTT
. | TRBJ1-5 | TRBD1 | TRBV2 | CASSEVQGAPPQHF | TGTGCCAGCAGTGAAGTCCAGGGGGCACCGCCCCAGCATTTT
. | TRBJ1-6 | TRBD1 | TRBV28 | CASSFVQGNNGSPLHF | TGTGCCAGCAGTTTCGTACAGGGGAACAACGGTTCACCCCTCCACTTT
. | TRBJ2-3 | . | TRBV2 | CASIFQVTSTDTQYF | TGTGCCAGCATATTTCAAGTAACTAGCACAGATACGCAGTATTTT
. | TRBJ2-1 | TRBD1 | TRBV5-1 | CASSLVDRVYNEQFF | TGCGCCAGCAGCTTGGTAGACAGGGTATACAATGAGCAGTTCTTC
. | TRBJ2-7 | TRBD2 | TRBV7-8 | CASSFGLAGAGEQYF | TGTGCCAGCAGCTTCGGACTAGCGGGAGCGGGGGAGCAGTACTTC
. | TRBJ1-2 | . | TRBV9 | CASSVGSGGGGSYGYTF | TGTGCCAGCAGCGTAGGATCGGGGGGAGGTGGTAGCTATGGCTACACCTTC
few | TRBJ2-3 | . | TRBV5-4 | CASSPSPMGASTDTQYF | TGTGCCAGCAGCCCCTCTCCGATGGGGGCTAGCACAGATACGCAGTATTTT
. | TRBJ1-5 | . | TRBV7-2 | CASSPGTDQPQHF | TGTGCCAGCAGCCCCGGTACCGACCAGCCCCAGCATTTT
. | TRBJ2-5 | . | TRBV19 | CASSATGQETQYF | TGTGCCAGTAGTGCGACAGGACAAGAGACCCAGTACTTC
. | TRBJ1-2 | . | TRBV27 | CASSLLPGVLGTF | TGTGCCAGCAGTTTATTGCCAGGGGTGTTAGGGACCTTC
. | TRBJ2-5 | . | TRBV28 | CASSLARGAETQYF | TGTGCCAGCAGTTTAGCCAGGGGGGCAGAGACCCAGTACTTC
few | TRBJ1-5 | TRBD1 | TRBV28 | CASSLRQGGQPQHF | TGTGCCAGCAGTTTAAGACAGGGAGGACAGCCCCAGCATTTT
few | TRBJ1-6 | . | TRBV4-1 | CASGRGNSPLHF | TGCGCCAGCGGGCGGGGTAATTCACCCCTCCACTTT
. | TRBJ2-7 | TRBD1 | TRBV19 | CASKGTGTYEQYF | TGTGCCAGTAAAGGGACAGGTACCTACGAGCAGTACTTC
few | TRBJ1-3 | . | TRBV18 | CASSPPEGFGNTIYF | TGTGCCAGCTCACCACCGGAAGGGTTTGGAAACACCATATATTTT
. | TRBJ2-7 | . | TRBV11-3 | CASSLAGGSRYEQYF | TGTGCCAGCAGCTTAGCGGGGGGCTCCCGTTACGAGCAGTACTTC
. | TRBJ1-2 | . | TRBV6-5 | CASSYSGGGEGYGYTF | TGTGCCAGCAGTTACTCAGGGGGGGGCGAAGGCTATGGCTACACCTTC
. | TRBJ1-4 | TRBD1 | TRBV27 | CASRQGVANEKLFF | TGTGCCAGCAGACAGGGGGTGGCTAATGAAAAACTGTTTTTT
. | TRBJ1-3 | . | TRBV11-2 | CASSSVGVFGNTIYF | TGTGCCAGCAGCTCAGTAGGGGTGTTTGGAAACACCATATATTTT
. | TRBJ2-5 | . | TRBV27 | CASSRGQRETIMGTQYF | TGTGCCAGCAGTCGTGGACAACGGGAGACCATTATGGGGACCCAGTACTTC
. | TRBJ1-4 | TRBD1 | TRBV28 | CASMLYRGTNEKLFF | TGTGCCAGTATGCTTTACAGGGGAACTAATGAAAAACTGTTTTTT
. | TRBJ1-2 | . | TRBV9 | CASSPESGTF | TGTGCCAGCAGCCCGGAGTCGGGCACCTTC
. | TRBJ1-5 | . | TRBV28 | CASRGAGEGQPQHF | TGTGCCAGCAGAGGGGCAGGGGAGGGTCAGCCCCAGCATTTT
once | TRBJ2-7 | TRBD2 | TRBV7-2 | CASSLWASGNYEQYF | TGTGCCAGCAGCTTATGGGCTAGCGGGAACTACGAGCAGTACTTC
. | TRBJ2-7 | . | TRBV9 | CASSPLGPYEQYF | TGTGCCAGCAGCCCCCTCGGCCCCTACGAGCAGTACTTC
. | TRBJ1-5 | TRBD1 | TRBV18 | CASSGTGGNQPQHF | TGTGCCAGCTCGGGGACAGGGGGCAATCAGCCCCAGCATTTT
. | TRBJ2-5 | . | TRBV24-1 | CATSESFNRLQETQYF | TGTGCCACCAGTGAATCGTTCAACAGGCTCCAAGAGACCCAGTACTTC
. | TRBJ1-1 | . | TRBV18 | CASFFRVMDTEAFF | TGTGCCAGCTTTTTCCGGGTGATGGACACTGAAGCTTTCTTT
. | TRBJ2-5 | . | TRBV18 | CASSPPVGRETQYF | TGTGCCAGCTCACCACCGGTGGGTCGAGAGACCCAGTACTTC
. | TRBJ1-4 | . | TRBV30 | CAWNPRNEKLFF | TGTGCCTGGAATCCCCGCAATGAAAAACTGTTTTTT
. | TRBJ1-1 | . | TRBV4-1 | CASSQVQDRTEAFF | TGCGCCAGCAGCCAAGTTCAGGATCGGACTGAAGCTTTCTTT
. | TRBJ2-2 | TRBD2 | TRBV7-3 | CASSMGLAYTGELFF | TGTGCCAGCAGTATGGGACTAGCCTACACCGGGGAGCTGTTTTTT
. | TRBJ1-1 | . | TRBV5-1 | CASTPPLGGGNTEAFF | TGCGCCAGCACCCCCCCATTAGGAGGTGGAAACACTGAAGCTTTCTTT
. | TRBJ2-1 | . | TRBV28 | CASSLTGREQFF | TGTGCCAGCAGTTTGACAGGACGAGAGCAGTTCTTC
. | TRBJ1-2 | . | TRBV5-1 | CASTIATGTFYGYTF | TGCGCCAGCACCATCGCAACCGGGACCTTCTATGGCTACACCTTC
. | TRBJ1-2 | . | TRBV2 | CASARDNRRYGYTF | TGTGCCAGCGCCCGGGACAACCGGCGCTATGGCTACACCTTC
. | TRBJ1-4 | TRBD1 | TRBV27 | CASKVDRGQTNEKLFF | TGTGCCAGCAAGGTGGACAGGGGCCAAACTAATGAAAAACTGTTTTTT
once | TRBJ1-5 | . | TRBV5-6 | CASSFWAGSLEPQHF | TGTGCCAGCAGCTTCTGGGCAGGGAGTTTAGAGCCCCAGCATTTT
. | TRBJ2-2 | . | TRBV5-1 | CASSSIGRTGELFF | TGCGCCAGCAGCTCGATAGGGAGAACCGGGGAGCTGTTTTTT
. | TRBJ2-1 | . | TRBV2 | CASSPPRTIGVNEQFF | TGTGCCAGCAGTCCCCCTCGGACTATCGGTGTCAATGAGCAGTTCTTC
. | TRBJ1-5 | . | TRBV5-5 | CASSLGQTMGNQPQHF | TGTGCCAGCAGCTTGGGGCAGACTATGGGCAATCAGCCCCAGCATTTT
. | TRBJ1-5 | TRBD1 | TRBV19 | CASSIGRGREQPQHF | TGTGCCAGTAGTATCGGCAGGGGGCGGGAGCAGCCCCAGCATTTT
. | TRBJ1-5 | . | TRBV30 | CAWGGPNSNQPQHF | TGTGCCTGGGGGGGCCCGAATAGCAATCAGCCCCAGCATTTT
. | TRBJ2-2 | . | TRBV12-3/TRBV12-4 | CASSFGAGELFF | TGTGCCAGCAGTTTTGGTGCCGGGGAGCTGTTTTTT
. | TRBJ2-7 | TRBD2 | TRBV9 | CASSVGPSGASSYEQYF | TGTGCCAGCAGCGTAGGGCCTAGCGGGGCGAGCTCCTACGAGCAGTACTTC
. | TRBJ2-5 | . | TRBV6-5 | CASSRAVQETQYF | TGTGCCAGCAGTCGGGCAGTCCAAGAGACCCAGTACTTC
. | TRBJ2-3 | . | TRBV6-4 | CASSDSIFTDTQYF | TGTGCCAGCAGTGACTCGATATTTACAGATACGCAGTATTTT
once | TRBJ1-2 | TRBD1 | TRBV29-1 | CSVTQGPGIYGYTF | TGCAGCGTGACACAGGGGCCCGGAATATATGGCTACACCTTC
once | TRBJ1-1 | TRBD1 | TRBV5-1 | CASSLVPGGKDTEAFF | TGCGCCAGCAGCTTGGTCCCAGGGGGTAAGGACACTGAAGCTTTCTTT